The subject of this entry is one T cell receptor (beta chain). This clone was seen just once. This receptor's antigen is unknown. Per-nucleotide qualities are absent, and no much larger clonotype sits a single base away. These data belong to a study of blood T cell repertoires in COVID-19 (dated by TCRdb to 2019 to 2021). At the level of the whole study: Samples from collaborators originated in the United States, Italy and Spain and spanned both the acute and convalescent phases of COVID-19. The material from the prospective study consisted of cDNA or gDNA derived from T cells, B-cell-depleted T cells, or PBMCs. The dataset comprised deeply sampled blood TCRbeta repertoires from subjects exposed to, actively infected with, or recovered from COVID-19. The repertoires were released in a freely available public database meant as a resource for research on the immune response to SARS-CoV-2. The samples were drawn from two sources: the first 160 participants of the ongoing ImmuneRACE study, and 1,000 to 1,500 subjects contributed by 6 global collaborators. A de-identified subject ID, COVID-19 status, age in years and sex were almost always included in the sample metadata. Where available, HLA class I and class II types were taken from metadata supplied by the sample provider and were not determined by assay-based typing.

From the cysteine up to the phenylalanine, the CDR3 has a length of 12 residues. Only the CDR3 portion is preserved as DNA: 36 bases, with reading frame beginning at the first base. V loses 1 base, J loses 6 bases, and the germline ends lie 6 bases apart. The germline V gene (reference sequence) sets CDR1 to GTSNPN and CDR2 to SVGIG. Whole blood was collected in K2EDTA tubes by collaborating institutions according to the institutions' own protocols. For TCRbeta analysis, collaborators shipped samples as frozen whole blood, isolated PBMCs, or DNA extracted from either of those sample types. TCRbeta CDR3 regions were amplified from genomic DNA by means of the immunoSEQ Assay, a bias-controlled multiplex PCR. As for how the authors treated the data: Nucleated cell counts per sample were estimated from amplification of reference gene primers within the assay. To quantify the absolute abundance of each unique TCRbeta CDR3 rearrangement, sequence reads were collapsed and filtered. For each sample, productive Simpson clonality was calculated by taking the square root of Simpson's diversity index across productive rearrangements. The table comes from immuneACCESS by way of TCRdb, which keeps in-frame sequences with V and J called. Part of the clones is missing from these tables; in studies checked, under half for an unresolved V gene and the rest for unknown reasons. The D gene and trimming were derived from the DNA, and the V and J assignments and clone size from that table. Counted in this sample were about 140,000 clones; just under 90% of them appeared once. Jointly, the top ten make up 9.5% to 11% of the sample.

Study-level results and caveats: How much clinical and demographic metadata was included differed by source and by participant, and the metadata was provided uncurated.

This TCR was sampled from a woman older than 75 with acute or convalescent COVID-19. Sequenced material: peripheral blood. The chain is assembled from TRBV30 and TRBJ1-4, with the D segment identity uncertain. This receptor carries the CDR3 CAWSGPDEKLFF. The DNA reads as follows: TGTGCCTGGAGTGGGCCAGATGAAAAACTGTTTTTT. Outside the CDR3, residues come from the reference TRBV30 and TRBJ1-4 proteins, so the full variable domain is: SQTIHQWPATLVQPVGSPLSLECTVEGTSNPNLYWYRQAAGRGLQLLFYSVGIGQISSEVPQNLSASRPQDRQFILSSKKLLLSDSGFYLCAWSGPDEKLFFGSGTQLSVL.